What follows are 3 T cell receptor beta chains derived from one specimen sequenced in a study of shared clonotypes between healthy human individuals. The data were produced by immunoSEQ multiplex PCR, yet TCRdb's version contains in-frame clones alone and is incomplete. The sample includes around 2,000,000 clones, 90% to 95% of them seen just once. Sequenced material: naive CD4+ T cells sorted from blood. Subset noted: CD45RA+ positively selected. The origin of the receptors is a man between 18 and 29 years old in good health.

CDR3 sequence reads: CANSQGTYNEQFF. CDR3 in DNA: TGTGCCAATTCCCAGGGTACCTACAATGAGCAGTTCTTC. The V call is TRBV7-2, the J call TRBJ2-1; perhaps TRBD1 as D (5 bases). The CDR3 runs to 13 residues. V shed 10 bases and J shed 2 bases, with 12 bases lying between them. Germline assignment: CDR1 SGHTA and CDR2 FQGNSA.

The chain recombines TRBV2 with TRBJ2-1; 7 bases are shared with TRBD2. Germline V gene lookup returns CDR1 SNHLY and CDR2 FYNNEI. V lost 9 bases, J lost 0 bases, and 20 bases stayed unmatched. CDR3 length: 19 amino acids. For the CDR3, the DNA is TGTGCCAGTCAGCTGGGACTACTTAAACCCCGAAGCTCCTACAATGAGCAGTTCTTC. Translated: CASQLGLLKPRSSYNEQFF. The full variable domain, its missing parts supplied by reference TRBV2 and TRBJ2-1, is EPEVTQTPSHQVTQMGQEVILRCVPISNHLYFYWYRQILGQKVEFLVSFYNNEISEKSEIFDDQFSVERPDGSNFTLKIRSTKLEDSAMYFCASQLGLLKPRSSYNEQFFGPGTRLTVL.

This sequence joins TRBV4-1 and TRBJ2-2; 7 bases are a match to TRBD2. This CDR3 comprises 16 residues. The germline CDR1 and CDR2 sequences are MGHRA and YSYEKL. V was pared by 2 bases and J by 3 bases, with 6 bases of the junction left unmatched. The CDR3 is CASSQFASGYTGELFF. DNA of the CDR3: TGCGCCAGCAGCCAATTTGCTAGCGGTTACACCGGGGAGCTGTTTTTT.